The 26 T cell receptor beta chains below come from one sample, sequenced in a study of T-cell memory formation after mild COVID-19. TCRdb used MiXCR to reprocess the 5' RACE reads, holding one entry per CDR3 protein. The repertoire holds around 530,000 distinct CDR3 sequences, approximately 21% seen once, with roughly 8.3% in the top ten. What was sequenced was PBMCs or a T cell subset sorted from them (not recorded which). These receptors were taken from an adult woman who had mild COVID-19 (a few samples of this study predate the infection). Cell type and time point are not known.

A few counts support this clonotype. The chain carries TRBV6-5 and TRBJ2-5; 11 bases match TRBD1. J gave up 4 bases and V 7 bases, and 8 bases lay outside the gene matches. In germline, CDR1 is MNHEY, CDR2 SVGAGI. The CDR3 contains 15 residues. CDR3: CASNPLGTGGETQYF. The CDR3 DNA reads as TGTGCCAGCAACCCCTTAGGGACAGGGGGAGAGACCCAGTACTTC.

The chain links TRBV18 to TRBJ2-3, with D hard to call. The CDR3 has 15 residues. Per germline, CDR1 KGHSH and CDR2 LQKENI. The ends were cut back, 7 bases at V and 0 bases at J, with 14 bases in the middle. The CDR3 protein is CASFATLISTDTQYF. The CDR3 DNA reads as TGTGCCAGCTTCGCCACACTCATTAGCACAGATACGCAGTATTTT.

The V gene is TRBV7-2, the J gene TRBJ2-7, with TRBD1 identical over 10 bases. J gave up 6 bases and V 4 bases, and 9 bases lay outside the gene matches. The germline gives CDR1 SGHTA, CDR2 FQGNSA. The CDR3 spans 15 residues. The CDR3 DNA sequence: TGTGCCAGCAGCTCTCCGGGACAGGGGTTGTCCGAGCAGTACTTC. Amino acid sequence: CASSSPGQGLSEQYF.

J is TRBJ2-2 and V is TRBV7-2; 10 nucleotides align to TRBD2. Per the germline V gene, CDR1 is SGHTA and CDR2 is FQGNSA. This CDR3 comprises 17 residues. The J segment lost 7 bases and the V segment lost 4 bases, leaving 12 bases of the junction unmatched. The CDR3 loop is CASSSPDRLAGVGELFF. In nucleotides, the CDR3 is TGTGCCAGCAGCTCCCCAGACAGGCTAGCGGGGGTCGGGGAGCTGTTTTTT.

This clonotype was observed a handful of times. The junction shows a germline mismatch at one end, possibly a read error. The chain joins TRBV7-9 to TRBJ1-1, with TRBD1 matching over 8 bases. The CDR3 length is 14 residues. In germline, CDR1 is SEHNR, CDR2 FQNEAQ (reference sequence). The DNA for the CDR3 is TGTGCCAGCACCTTAACGACAGGGGACACTGAAGCTTTCTTT. It is translated as CASTLTTGDTEAFF.

V gene TRBV20-1 combines with J gene TRBJ2-7; D unclear. The CDR3 is 15 residues long. Trimming stripped 3 bases from V and 0 bases from J, with 15 bases between. Germline V gene lookup returns CDR1 DFQATT and CDR2 SNEGSKA (reference sequence). CDR3 nucleotides: TGCAGTGCTAGCATACAGCCAGGCGCCTCCTACGAGCAGTACTTC. As protein: CSASIQPGASYEQYF.

This clonotype was observed a few times. V gene TRBV12-3 or TRBV12-4 combines with J gene TRBJ2-7; 7 bases align to TRBD2. The J segment lost 2 bases and the V segment lost 4 bases, leaving 5 bases of the junction unmatched. The CDR3 has 14 residues. CDR3 sequence reads: CASSSLAATYEQYF. The CDR3 DNA reads TGTGCCAGCAGTTCTCTAGCGGCAACCTACGAGCAGTACTTC.

V usage is TRBV4-1 and J usage is TRBJ2-3; D perhaps matches TRBD1 (5 bases). Trimming pared 1 base from V and 1 base from J, leaving 15 bases between. Germline loops: CDR1 MGHRA, CDR2 YSYEKL. The CDR3 totals 17 residues. CDR3 nucleotides: TGCGCCAGCAGCCAAGTTTCCACGACAGACCGCACAGATACGCAGTATTTT. This codes for CASSQVSTTDRTDTQYF.

This clonotype was counted between two and nine times. The V and J genes are TRBV6-2 or TRBV6-3 and TRBJ1-2, with a tentative D call TRBD1 (5 bases). The CDR3 has 12 residues. From germline, CDR1 is MNHEY and CDR2 SVGEGT. The ends were cut back, 4 bases at V and 8 bases at J, with 11 bases in the middle. The CDR3 loop is CASSWDGRGYTF. The DNA for the CDR3 is TGTGCCAGCAGTTGGGACGGGCGCGGCTACACCTTC.

The chain joins TRBV12-3 or TRBV12-4 to TRBJ1-2; no clear D. Trimming shortened V by 3 bases and J by 8 bases, and 13 bases separated the two germline ends. This CDR3 contains 13 residues. CDR3 protein: CASSFPGEWGYTF. The CDR3 region has the DNA TGTGCCAGCAGTTTTCCAGGAGAGTGGGGCTACACCTTC.

This clonotype was counted a few times. The V and J genes are TRBV7-6 and TRBJ2-5, with a possible D match to TRBD1 (5 bases). Germline CDR1 and CDR2: SGHVS and FNYEAQ. The CDR3 sequence is 17 residues long. Trimming left V 4 bases short and J 2 bases short, with 20 bases between. CDR3 nucleotide sequence: TGTGCCAGCAGCTCCTATTCGGCAGGGCCTTTTCAAGAGACCCAGTACTTC. Translated: CASSSYSAGPFQETQYF.

This rearrangement joins TRBV12-3 or TRBV12-4 to TRBJ1-3; weak D call: TRBD1 (6 bases). The CDR3 is 17 residues long. Deletions cut 1 base from V and 0 bases from J, with 13 bases between. Here the CDR3 reads CASSLGDPRGSGNTIYF. CDR3 bases: TGTGCCAGCAGTTTAGGGGACCCCAGGGGCTCTGGAAACACCATATATTTT.

J is TRBJ1-1 and V is TRBV6-5; D uncertain. Germline V gene sequence: CDR1 MNHEY, CDR2 SVGAGI. The CDR3 runs 13 residues. V lost 4 bases and J lost 1, with 7 bases in between. The DNA for the CDR3 is TGTGCCAGCAGTTCTTACCCGAACACTGAAGCTTTCTTT. Protein product: CASSSYPNTEAFF.

This clonotype was counted only a few times. This chain links TRBV5-1 with TRBJ1-6; 7 nucleotides agree with TRBD1. Trimming took 4 bases from V and 7 from J; bases not matched to a gene: 5. CDR1 SGHRS and CDR2 YFSETQ come from the germline V gene. This CDR3 contains 14 residues. Written as DNA, the CDR3 is TGCGCCAGCAGCATAGGACAGGCCAATTCACCCCTCCACTTT. Amino acid sequence: CASSIGQANSPLHF.

The gene calls are TRBV11-3 and TRBJ1-4, with D possibly being TRBD1 (5 bases). V was pared by 2 bases and J by 8 bases, with 21 bases between. This CDR3 has 17 residues. Germline CDR1 SGHNT, CDR2 YENEEA. CDR3 DNA: TGTGCCAGCAGCTTAACTCGATCAGGGTTGCGAGGGGAAAAACTGTTTTTT. Its translation is CASSLTRSGLRGEKLFF.

This clonotype was seen once. The chain is built from TRBV10-3 and TRBJ2-1, with D maybe TRBD2 (6 bases). The CDR3 spans 17 residues. V lost 3 bases and J 6 bases, leaving 21 bases between the germline ends. Germline V gives CDR1 ENHRY, CDR2 SYGVKD. CDR3 loop: CAISDPVGRGRSNEQFF. The CDR3 bases are TGTGCCATCAGTGACCCGGTCGGGCGGGGCCGTAGCAATGAGCAGTTCTTC.

The rearrangement joins TRBV11-3 to TRBJ2-1; TRBD1 or TRBD2 may be the D gene (6 bases each). Trimming left V 4 bases short and J 2 bases short, with 12 bases between. CDR1 and CDR2 (germline): SGHNT, YENEEA. This CDR3 region has 15 residues. CDR3 nucleotides: TGTGCCAGCAGCTCACAGGGAGGAACCTACAATGAGCAGTTCTTC. Translating it yields CASSSQGGTYNEQFF.

The rearrangement uses TRBV7-3 and TRBJ1-2; D gene ambiguous. The CDR3 has 15 amino acids. Germline-derived CDR1 and CDR2 are SGHTA and FQGTGA. The V and J ends lost 4 bases and 7 bases respectively, with 19 bases between them. The CDR3 region is CASSSQTGPRAGYTF. The CDR3 DNA follows: TGTGCCAGCAGCTCGCAAACCGGGCCTAGGGCTGGCTACACCTTC.

The chain recombines TRBV6-6 with TRBJ2-1, with a weak D call TRBD2 (6 bases). V dropped 0 bases and J dropped 4 bases, with 16 bases sitting between them. Germline assignment: CDR1 MNHNY and CDR2 SVGAGI (reference sequence). CDR3 length: 17 residues. The CDR3 region is CASSYSSSANPYNEQFF. In DNA form, the CDR3 reads TGTGCCAGCAGTTACTCTTCTAGCGCGAACCCTTACAATGAGCAGTTCTTC.

A few counts support this clonotype. The rearrangement joins TRBV27 to TRBJ2-1; TRBD1 matches at 11 bases. Germline V gene data show CDR1 as MNHEY and CDR2 as SMNVEV (reference sequence). This CDR3 is built from 14 residues. With V trimmed by 10 bases and J by 2 bases, 4 bases remained unmatched. CDR3 sequence: CATAGQGAYNEQFF. The CDR3 DNA reads as TGTGCCACCGCGGGACAGGGGGCCTACAATGAGCAGTTCTTC.

Here the CDR3 reads CASSSATGGQETQYF. CDR3 DNA: TGCGCCAGCAGCTCAGCGACAGGGGGGCAAGAGACCCAGTACTTC. The chain couples TRBV5-1 to TRBJ2-5; 9 bases align to TRBD1. From germline, CDR1 is SGHRS and CDR2 YFSETQ. J gave up 2 bases and V 3 bases, and 5 bases lay outside the gene matches. This CDR3 region has 15 residues.

V gene TRBV12-3 or TRBV12-4 combines with J gene TRBJ1-2, with TRBD1 matching 8 bases. J was trimmed by 1 base and V by 5 bases; bases with no gene match: 12. The CDR3 has 17 residues. CDR3 sequence: CASSPGGQAKINYGYTF. The CDR3 DNA is TGTGCCAGCAGTCCAGGGGGACAGGCGAAAATTAACTATGGCTACACCTTC.

The chain has TRBV12-3 or TRBV12-4 and TRBJ2-7, with 8 bases fitting TRBD2. After removal of 5 bases from V and 5 bases from J, the junction contained 8 bases not matched to a gene. The CDR3 covers 14 residues. The CDR3 spells CASSDSGGPDEQYF. CDR3 coding DNA: TGTGCCAGCAGTGATTCGGGAGGGCCCGACGAGCAGTACTTC.

The chain couples TRBV12-3 or TRBV12-4 to TRBJ1-5, with D unresolved. The length of the CDR3 is 14 residues. V was pared by 1 base and J by 6 bases, with 10 bases between. CDR3 nucleotides: TGTGCCAGCAGTTTAGGCGGAGACGCTCAGCCCCAGCATTTT. It codes for CASSLGGDAQPQHF.

This clonotype was recorded a few times. The V gene is TRBV12-3 or TRBV12-4, the J gene TRBJ2-3; TRBD1 matches at 7 bases. Trimming removed 7 bases from V and 4 bases from J; junction bases left unmatched: 8. The CDR3 runs to 14 residues. DNA of the CDR3: TGTGCCAGCACCCCGACAGGGACCGCAGATACGCAGTATTTT. Amino acids: CASTPTGTADTQYF.

This clonotype occurred once. This chain connects TRBV7-2 to TRBJ2-7; D gene uncertain. Trimming took off 2 bases at V and 2 bases at J, with 13 bases between the two ends. Germline V CDR1 and CDR2: SGHTA, FQGNSA. The CDR3 covers 15 residues. CDR3 in amino acids: CASSLSRALPYEQYF. The CDR3 DNA reads as TGTGCCAGCAGCTTAAGTCGGGCCCTCCCCTACGAGCAGTACTTC.